A few counts support the clone carrying this TCR beta chain. The antigen remains undetermined. This sample is part of a study of CD8 T cells in ankylosing spondylitis. Study-wide results and limits: Some motif variants were previously reported in reactive arthritis synovial fluid and blood. Disease-linked clones reportedly showed significant enrichment in matched ankylosing spondylitis synovial fluid. Ankylosing spondylitis blood seemed to carry a telltale TCR beta motif made of eight or nine highly homologous variants.

Quantitative barcoded 5'-RACE was used to prepare TCR beta libraries. TCRdb re-analysed the 5' RACE reads in MiXCR, keeping a single row per CDR3 protein. Of a few hundred thousand distinct CDR3 sequences in the sample, about 18% were seen once. Germline V CDR1 and CDR2: SGHRS, YFSETQ. The CDR3 covers 16 residues. J lost 2 bases, V lost 3 bases, and 9 bases had no gene match. The chain is built from TRBV5-1 and TRBJ2-7; 9 bases agree with TRBD1. Sequences were obtained from blood, either unsorted or a sorted T cell fraction (not recorded which). This sequence was found in a male donor with ankylosing spondylitis or in good health (not recorded which). CDR3 protein: CASSSGLDRGAYEQYF. The CDR3 DNA reads as TGCGCCAGCAGCTCAGGCTTGGACAGGGGCGCCTACGAGCAGTACTTC.